These T cell receptor beta chains were read from a single sample in a study of blood T cell repertoires in COVID-19. TCRdb keeps only in-frame clones here, not all; method: immunoSEQ multiplex PCR. The table lists 70,000 to 85,000 clones, over 70% of them singletons. Source material: peripheral blood. The source is a man at least 80 years old with active or convalescent COVID-19. The conserved cysteine and the conserved F or W are not part of the CDR3 here. The order of the fields is J gene, V gene, CDR3 protein.

j_call: TRBJ2-5; v_call: TRBV6-2/TRBV6-3; cdr3_aa: ASSQLAGGPGEETQY
j_call: TRBJ1-2; v_call: TRBV21-1; cdr3_aa: ASSDGRGVVYGYT
j_call: TRBJ2-5; v_call: TRBV20-1; cdr3_aa: SARTQETQY
j_call: TRBJ2-5; v_call: TRBV5-6; cdr3_aa: ASSRTSGTETQY
j_call: TRBJ2-3; v_call: TRBV18; cdr3_aa: ASSPASPDTQY
j_call: TRBJ2-1; v_call: TRBV19; cdr3_aa: ASSVQGASYNEQF
j_call: TRBJ2-7; v_call: TRBV2; cdr3_aa: ASRVAGAEQY
j_call: TRBJ2-5; v_call: TRBV10-2; cdr3_aa: ASNGALAGQETQY
j_call: TRBJ1-2; v_call: TRBV28; cdr3_aa: ATTGALSYGYT
j_call: TRBJ1-5; v_call: TRBV5-1; cdr3_aa: ASTQAGNHSNQPQH
j_call: TRBJ2-1; v_call: TRBV11-2; cdr3_aa: ASSSDGQGADEQF
j_call: TRBJ1-1; v_call: TRBV21-1; cdr3_aa: ASSFWVDTIRTEAF
j_call: TRBJ1-5; v_call: TRBV12-2; cdr3_aa: ASRLAQGHQPQH
j_call: TRBJ1-4; v_call: TRBV6-5; cdr3_aa: ASSIGGGLEKLF
j_call: TRBJ2-7; v_call: TRBV7-8; cdr3_aa: ASSDRDRGTYEQY
j_call: TRBJ2-1; v_call: TRBV7-9; cdr3_aa: ASSFWTGYDEQF
j_call: TRBJ2-7; v_call: TRBV27; cdr3_aa: ASSSQGGLEY
j_call: TRBJ2-7; v_call: TRBV18; cdr3_aa: ASSPRQGVTYEQY
j_call: TRBJ1-4; v_call: TRBV7-8; cdr3_aa: ASSLPREGGKLF
j_call: TRBJ2-7; v_call: TRBV28; cdr3_aa: ASTLGQAAHEQY
j_call: TRBJ2-5; v_call: TRBV9; cdr3_aa: ASSAKETQY
j_call: TRBJ2-7; v_call: TRBV19; cdr3_aa: ASSRDRAYEQY
j_call: TRBJ2-1; v_call: TRBV19; cdr3_aa: ASSIGQGDRGYNEQF
j_call: TRBJ2-4; v_call: TRBV18; cdr3_aa: ASSPLPPHSLAGGPSDRNIQY
j_call: TRBJ1-1; v_call: TRBV28; cdr3_aa: ASSIYSRQGNTEAF
j_call: TRBJ1-1; v_call: TRBV4-1; cdr3_aa: ASSQGRGPLDTEAF
j_call: TRBJ1-4; v_call: TRBV7-9; cdr3_aa: ASSLGGDTNEKLF
j_call: TRBJ1-6; v_call: TRBV9; cdr3_aa: ASSVRGGGSPLH
j_call: TRBJ1-1; v_call: TRBV10-3; cdr3_aa: AISESIRTEAF
j_call: TRBJ1-5; v_call: TRBV6-6; cdr3_aa: ASSSTANQPQH
j_call: TRBJ1-2; v_call: TRBV5-1; cdr3_aa: ASSLESGAYGYT
j_call: TRBJ1-2; v_call: TRBV2; cdr3_aa: ASLRDRNLYGYT
j_call: TRBJ1-3; v_call: TRBV4-1; cdr3_aa: ASSPGWGGAGNTIY
j_call: TRBJ1-2; v_call: TRBV2; cdr3_aa: ASSEQGQSYGYT
j_call: TRBJ2-7; v_call: TRBV6-6; cdr3_aa: ASSYCTGQGYCEQY
j_call: TRBJ1-1; v_call: TRBV5-5; cdr3_aa: ASSLGEDTEAF
j_call: TRBJ2-1; v_call: TRBV9; cdr3_aa: ASSVGSGEYNEQF
j_call: TRBJ2-7; v_call: TRBV5-4; cdr3_aa: ASRIYGTGGGTTNFYEQY
j_call: TRBJ2-2; v_call: TRBV4-1; cdr3_aa: ASSPPGAGGPNTGELF
j_call: TRBJ2-5; v_call: TRBV20-1; cdr3_aa: SASQAGGIETQY
j_call: TRBJ2-2; v_call: TRBV13; cdr3_aa: ASSLGRGAGTGELF